These 20 T cell receptor beta chains originate from one sample sequenced in a study of cytomegalovirus exposure and HLA in healthy donors. Data came from immunoSEQ multiplex PCR; TCRdb stores just in-frame clones and leaves some out. The table has under 250,000 clones, 85% to 95% seen once. Specimen: PBMCs. All receptors derive from a woman between 18 and 29 years old in good health and CMV-seronegative.

This sequence joins TRBV19 and TRBJ1-3, with 7 bases that match TRBD1. From germline, CDR1 is LNHDA and CDR2 SQIVND (reference sequence). Trimming removed 6 bases from V and 4 bases from J; junction bases left unmatched: 6. The CDR3 covers 14 residues. CDR3: CASSATGLGNTIYF. The CDR3 region has the DNA TGTGCCAGTAGCGCGACAGGGCTCGGAAACACCATATATTTT.

The chain couples TRBV30 to TRBJ1-1; the D is unclear. The CDR3 sequence is 18 residues long. Trimming took off 5 bases at V and 1 base at J, with 26 bases between the two ends. The germline CDR1 and CDR2 sequences are GTSNPN and SVGIG (reference sequence). The chain's CDR3 is CAWVVAVWSPARNTEAFF. The CDR3 nucleotides read TGTGCCTGGGTGGTCGCGGTCTGGAGCCCGGCCAGGAACACTGAAGCTTTCTTT.

This sequence joins TRBV28 and TRBJ2-7; 10 positions agree with TRBD2. The CDR3 sequence is 16 residues long. V was pared by 3 bases and J by 4 bases, with 9 bases of the junction left unmatched. Germline V gives CDR1 MDHEN, CDR2 SYDVKM. The CDR3 reads CASSFPLAGVMYEQYF. The CDR3 nucleotides are TGTGCCAGCAGTTTTCCTCTAGCGGGAGTTATGTACGAGCAGTACTTC. The whole variable domain, remainder taken from reference TRBV28 and TRBJ2-7, is DVKVTQSSRYLVKRTGEKVFLECVQDMDHENMFWYRQDPGLGLRLIYFSYDVKMKEKGDIPEGYSVSREKKERFSLILESASTNQTSMYLCASSFPLAGVMYEQYFGPGTRLTVT.

J is TRBJ1-4 and V is TRBV11-2; no firm D call. Trimming pared 1 base from V and 3 bases from J, leaving 9 bases between. The germline gives CDR1 SGHAT, CDR2 FQNNGV. The CDR3 is 15 residues long. The CDR3 sequence is CASSLGWSANEKLFF. CDR3 coding DNA: TGTGCCAGCAGCTTAGGCTGGTCGGCTAATGAAAAACTGTTTTTT.

The chain is built from TRBV5-4 and TRBJ1-1, with D hard to call. The V gene lost 2 bases and the J gene lost 1 base, with 6 bases spanning the gap. Looked up from germline, CDR1 is SGHNT and CDR2 is YYREEE (reference sequence). The length of the CDR3 is 13 residues. Written as DNA, the CDR3 is TGTGCCAGCAGCTTTCCGGGGAACACTGAAGCTTTCTTT. This sequence encodes CASSFPGNTEAFF.

Comments on this clone: The same CDR3 can be traced to other DNA sequences in this sample. The chain employs TRBV27 and TRBJ2-7; 7 nucleotides align to TRBD1. The CDR3 loop spans 13 amino acids. CDR1 is MNHEY and CDR2 is SMNVEV in the germline V gene (reference sequence). After removal of 2 bases from V and 2 bases from J, the junction contained 0 bases not matched to a gene. The CDR3 region has the DNA TGTGCCAGCAGTTTAGGGACAGCCTACGAGCAGTACTTC. This codes for CASSLGTAYEQYF.

The gene calls are TRBV11-2 and TRBJ1-1; D gene unclear. The ends were cut back, 6 bases at V and 1 base at J, with 12 bases in the middle. Germline V gene sequence: CDR1 SGHAT, CDR2 FQNNGV. CDR3 size: 14 residues. CDR3 in amino acids: CASRNFRGNTEAFF. CDR3 sequence (DNA): TGTGCCAGCAGGAATTTCCGAGGGAACACTGAAGCTTTCTTT.

V is TRBV5-1 and J is TRBJ2-1; a weak D match, TRBD2 (5 bases). Between the trimmed V and J ends, which lost 4 bases and 8 bases, there was a span of 25 bases. This CDR3 has 17 residues. Germline V gene lookup returns CDR1 SGHRS and CDR2 YFSETQ. The CDR3 is CASSRGASVSSLDEQFF. The DNA of the CDR3 is TGCGCCAGCAGCCGGGGAGCGTCAGTTTCCTCTTTGGATGAGCAGTTCTTC.

This chain joins TRBV19 and TRBJ2-2; TRBD2 might be the D (6 bases). The V end lost 8 bases, the J end lost 9 bases, and 19 bases lay between the germline ends. The CDR3 covers 14 residues. CDR1 LNHDA and CDR2 SQIVND come from the germline V gene (reference sequence). CDR3 nucleotide sequence: TGTGCCAGTGCCCAGACCGGGGAGGCCCGGGAGCTGTTTTTT. Protein product: CASAQTGEARELFF.

The rearrangement joins TRBV5-1 to TRBJ1-1, with D perhaps TRBD1 (6 bases). The germline V and J ends were trimmed by 3 bases and 7 bases, with 19 bases remaining between them. Per germline, CDR1 SGHRS and CDR2 YFSETQ. This CDR3 contains 15 residues. CDR3 loop: CASSSLHRDKVEAFF. The CDR3 DNA reads TGCGCCAGCAGCTCACTCCACCGGGACAAGGTTGAAGCTTTCTTT.

This chain connects TRBV5-4 to TRBJ2-7, with TRBD2 matching over 8 bases. Germline CDR1 and CDR2: SGHNT and YYREEE (reference sequence). V lost 4 bases to trimming and J lost 2 bases; unmatched junction nucleotides: 8. This CDR3 is built from 15 residues. In DNA, the CDR3 is TGTGCCAGCAGCAGCGGGACTAGTGTTGCCTACGAGCAGTACTTC. It yields the protein CASSSGTSVAYEQYF.

This chain links TRBV4-1 with TRBJ2-2, with 8 bases aligning to TRBD2. Germline CDR1 reads MGHRA; CDR2 reads YSYEKL. The CDR3 has 16 residues. The J segment lost 5 bases and the V segment lost 4 bases, leaving 9 bases of the junction unmatched. CDR3 bases: TGCGCCAGCAGCCGCGAACGGGAGGGCCTAACCGGGGAGCTGTTTTTT. Its protein is CASSREREGLTGELFF.

The chain joins TRBV18 to TRBJ2-1, with TRBD1 matching 8 bases. Germline-derived CDR1 and CDR2 are KGHSH and LQKENI. The CDR3 extends over 16 amino acids. V dropped 3 bases and J dropped 4; count of bases not matched to a gene: 8. CDR3 DNA sequence: TGTGCCAGCTCACCGTCTCCGGGACAGGCTTACAATGAGCAGTTCTTC. It translates to CASSPSPGQAYNEQFF.

CDR3 in DNA: TGTGCCAGCAGCTCGAGGGGAGGACAGGCGAGCTCCTACAATGAGCAGTTCTTC. It codes for CASSSRGGQASSYNEQFF. The chain uses TRBV7-2 and TRBJ2-1, with D possibly being TRBD1 (7 bases). Per the germline V gene, CDR1 is SGHTA and CDR2 is FQGNSA. The CDR3 is 18 residues long. Trimming shortened V by 4 bases and J by 0 bases, and 19 bases separated the two germline ends.

The rearrangement uses TRBV2 and TRBJ1-1, with D perhaps matching TRBD1 (6 bases). Trimming took 7 bases from V and 3 from J, leaving 18 bases between them. From germline, CDR1 is SNHLY and CDR2 FYNNEI. The CDR3 is 15 amino acids. In DNA, the CDR3 is TGTGCCAGCACACAACCCGGCGGGGGCCACACTGAAGCTTTCTTT. The encoded protein is CASTQPGGGHTEAFF.

The chain carries TRBV7-2 and TRBJ1-5, with D possibly being TRBD1 (6 bases). This CDR3 spans 18 amino acids. CDR1 and CDR2 from the germline V gene are SGHTA and FQGNSA. V was pared by 2 bases and J by 0 bases, with 17 bases between. The CDR3 DNA is TGTGCCAGCAGCTTATCTGGTATGGCAGGGGATAGCAATCAGCCCCAGCATTTT. Protein product: CASSLSGMAGDSNQPQHF.

The V gene is TRBV27, the J gene TRBJ1-1; perhaps TRBD1 as D (6 bases). CDR3 length equals 17 residues. Germline values: CDR1 MNHEY, CDR2 SMNVEV (reference sequence). V was shortened by 0 bases and J by 2 bases, with 16 bases between the two germline ends. As DNA, the CDR3 is TGTGCCAGCAGTTTATCAGGGACGGACAGCCGAAACACTGAAGCTTTCTTT. It yields the protein CASSLSGTDSRNTEAFF.

This chain uses TRBV5-8 with TRBJ1-3; 10 nucleotides align to TRBD1. CDR1 SGHTS and CDR2 YDEGEE come from the germline V gene. After removal of 2 bases from V and 0 bases from J, the junction contained 5 bases not matched to a gene. This CDR3 region has 17 residues. The CDR3 reads CASSFGQGVHSGNTIYF. CDR3 DNA: TGTGCCAGCAGCTTCGGACAGGGGGTACACTCTGGAAACACCATATATTTT. Full variable domain (remainder filled in from reference TRBV5-8 and TRBJ1-3): EAGVTQSPTHLIKTRGQQATLRCSPISGHTSVYWYQQALGLGLQFLLWYDEGEERNRGNFPPRFSGRQFPNYSSELNVNALELEDSALYLCASSFGQGVHSGNTIYFGEGSWLTVV.

The genes are TRBV4-1 and TRBJ2-2, with TRBD1 matching over 7 bases. Per germline, CDR1 MGHRA and CDR2 YSYEKL. V shed 1 base and J 0 bases; nucleotides not matched to a gene: 5. The CDR3 has 17 residues. The DNA of the CDR3 is TGCGCCAGCAGCCAAGGGGACAGTCACGCGAACACCGGGGAGCTGTTTTTT. Its translation: CASSQGDSHANTGELFF.

V and J are TRBV2 and TRBJ1-5, with D possibly being TRBD1 (6 bases). The germline CDR1 and CDR2 sequences are SNHLY and FYNNEI. V gave up 7 bases and J gave up 3 bases, with 13 bases separating them. The CDR3 length is 14 residues. The CDR3 is CASKRDNHNQPQHF. As DNA, the CDR3 is TGTGCCAGCAAGCGGGACAACCACAATCAGCCCCAGCATTTT.